A single sample is the source of the 9 T cell receptor beta chains below, sequenced in a study of OX40 agonist ivuxolimab in advanced cancers. Produced via immunoSEQ multiplex PCR; TCRdb's table is partial and in-frame only. The table records 60,000 or so clones, about 86% of them present only once. This sample comprised CD4+ or CD8+ T cells sorted from blood, obtained in a trial of the OX40 agonist ivuxolimab. All receptors derive from an adult with an advanced solid tumor such as melanoma, head and neck, liver or kidney cancer.

This clone is a singleton in its sample. A junction boundary mismatches the germline segment, possibly from a read error. This chain connects TRBV6-5 to TRBJ1-6; possibly TRBD1 for D (5 bases). CDR1 MNHEY and CDR2 SVGAGI come from the germline V gene. This CDR3 spans 13 amino acids. Here the CDR3 DNA reads TGTGCCAGCAGGGGACGGATGAATTTACCCCTCCACTTT. Translated: CASRGRMNLPLHF.

The rearrangement joins TRBV6-5 to TRBJ1-4; D is unresolved. From germline, CDR1 is MNHEY and CDR2 SVGAGI. There are 14 residues in the CDR3. V was clipped by 0 bases and J by 4 bases, with 6 bases between them. The CDR3 protein is CASSYSAFNEKLFF. CDR3 in DNA: TGTGCCAGCAGTTACTCGGCCTTTAATGAAAAACTGTTTTTT.

Here the CDR3 reads CASSPAGGFDNEQFF. In DNA, the CDR3 is TGTGCCAGCTCACCAGCAGGGGGGTTTGACAATGAGCAGTTCTTC. The chain has TRBV18 and TRBJ2-1, with a possible D match to TRBD1 (7 bases). The CDR3 covers 15 residues. V was trimmed by 2 bases and J by 5 bases, leaving 13 bases between them. The germline V gene has CDR1 KGHSH and CDR2 LQKENI.

Here the CDR3 DNA reads TGTGCCAGTAGTATGGCTAGCGGGGGCCAGGATGAGCAGTTCTTC. It is translated as CASSMASGGQDEQFF. The chain is built from TRBV19 and TRBJ2-1; 10 bases fit TRBD2. The CDR3 runs 15 residues. The V segment lost 3 bases and the J segment 8 bases; nucleotides outside the gene matches: 7. Germline V gene data show CDR1 as LNHDA and CDR2 as SQIVND (reference sequence).

The V gene is TRBV5-1, the J gene TRBJ1-1; D is unresolved. CDR3 length: 13 amino acids. V shed 3 bases and J shed 0 bases, with 6 bases lying between them. Germline V gene data show CDR1 as SGHRS and CDR2 as YFSETQ. In nucleotides, the CDR3 is TGCGCCAGCAGCTCGCTAATGAACACTGAAGCTTTCTTT. As protein: CASSSLMNTEAFF.

This chain connects TRBV4-1 to TRBJ2-5, with 10 bases lining up with TRBD2. V was pared by 4 bases and J by 4 bases, with 6 bases of the junction left unmatched. CDR1 and CDR2 from the germline V gene are MGHRA and YSYEKL. The CDR3 runs 15 residues. Written as DNA, the CDR3 is TGCGCCAGCAGCCCTCTAGCGGGGGCGGTAGAGACCCAGTACTTC. Translation gives CASSPLAGAVETQYF.

V usage is TRBV6-1 and J usage is TRBJ1-5, with D perhaps matching TRBD1 (6 bases). The CDR3 spans 15 residues. The V gene lost 7 bases and the J gene lost 5 bases, with 18 bases spanning the gap. CDR1 and CDR2 (germline): MNHNS, SASEGT. DNA of the CDR3: TGTGCCAGCATGCTACAGGGCTCCTATCATCAGCCCCAGCATTTT. As protein: CASMLQGSYHQPQHF.

This sequence joins TRBV15 and TRBJ1-2; 10 nucleotides match TRBD1. J lost 1 base, V lost 1 base, and 3 bases had no gene match. The CDR3 length is 16 residues. Germline assignment: CDR1 LNHNV and CDR2 YYDKDF (reference sequence). The CDR3 region is CATSRGGQGGNYGYTF. The CDR3 bases are TGTGCCACCAGCAGAGGCGGACAGGGGGGTAACTATGGCTACACCTTC.

V is TRBV6-6 and J is TRBJ1-3; TRBD1 matches 7 bases. The V and J ends lost 8 bases and 6 bases, in that order; junction bases with no gene match: 7. This CDR3 region has 13 residues. CDR1 and CDR2 from the germline V gene are MNHNY and SVGAGI (reference sequence). The CDR3 nucleotides are TGTGCCAGCGGATCGACAGGGTCAAACACCATATATTTT. As protein: CASGSTGSNTIYF.